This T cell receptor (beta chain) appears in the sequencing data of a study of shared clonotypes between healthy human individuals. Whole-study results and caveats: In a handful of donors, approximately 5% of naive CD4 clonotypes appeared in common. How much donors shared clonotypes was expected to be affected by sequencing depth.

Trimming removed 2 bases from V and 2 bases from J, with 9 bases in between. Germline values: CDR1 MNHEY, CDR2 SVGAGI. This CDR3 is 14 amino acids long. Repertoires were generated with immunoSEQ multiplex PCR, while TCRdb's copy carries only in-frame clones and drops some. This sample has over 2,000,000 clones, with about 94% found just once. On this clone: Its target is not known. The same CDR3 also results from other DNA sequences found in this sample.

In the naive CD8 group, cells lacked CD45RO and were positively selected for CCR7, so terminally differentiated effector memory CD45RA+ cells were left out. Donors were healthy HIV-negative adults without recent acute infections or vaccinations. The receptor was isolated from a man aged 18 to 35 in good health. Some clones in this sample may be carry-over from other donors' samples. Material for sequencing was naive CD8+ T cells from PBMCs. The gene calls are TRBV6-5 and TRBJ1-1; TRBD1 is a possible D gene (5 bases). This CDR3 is CASSYRGGNTEAFF. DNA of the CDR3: TGTGCCAGCAGTTACCGCGGGGGAAACACTGAAGCTTTCTTT.